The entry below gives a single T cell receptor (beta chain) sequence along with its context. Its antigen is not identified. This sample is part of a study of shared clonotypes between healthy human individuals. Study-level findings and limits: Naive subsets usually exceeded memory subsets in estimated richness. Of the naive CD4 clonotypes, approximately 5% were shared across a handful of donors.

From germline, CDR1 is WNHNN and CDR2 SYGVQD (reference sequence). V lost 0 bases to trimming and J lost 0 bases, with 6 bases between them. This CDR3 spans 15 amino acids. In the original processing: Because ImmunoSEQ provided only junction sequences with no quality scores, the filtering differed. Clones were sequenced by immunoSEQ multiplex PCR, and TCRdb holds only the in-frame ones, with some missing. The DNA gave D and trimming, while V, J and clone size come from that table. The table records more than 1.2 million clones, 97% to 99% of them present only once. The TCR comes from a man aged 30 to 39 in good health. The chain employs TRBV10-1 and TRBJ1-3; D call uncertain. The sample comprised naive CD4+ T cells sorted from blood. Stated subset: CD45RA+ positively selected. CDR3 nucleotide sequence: TGCGCCAGCAGTGAGTCTGCCGGCTCTGGAAACACCATATATTTT. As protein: CASSESAGSGNTIYF.